The sample holds many counts of the clone carrying this T cell receptor beta chain. The data originate from a study of metastatic and nonmetastatic thyroid tumors. The wider study: A comparison of repertoires was made across blood and tumor or nodule tissue from malignant and benign thyroid patients.

Original analysis: Clinicopathological groups supplied CDR3 differences that were used to build a distant-metastasis classifier for papillary thyroid cancer. TCRdb ran MiXCR on the PCR reads. TCRdb, not the original authors, processed these V and J calls. The table lists approximately 84,000 clones, more than 12% of them singletons. The CDR3 runs 16 residues. CDR1 is LNHNV, CDR2 YYDKDF, per germline (reference sequence). Trimming took off 0 bases at V and 8 bases at J, with 16 bases between the two ends. Before thyroid surgery, none of the patients had received any treatment. The sequence came from a female donor with papillary thyroid cancer or a benign thyroid nodule (not recorded which). Some clones in this sample may be carry-over from other donors' samples. V usage is TRBV15 and J usage is TRBJ1-4; weak D call: TRBD1 (5 bases). The sample consisted of blood. The CDR3 sequence: CATSRDMGGIGEKLFF. The CDR3 coding sequence is TGTGCCACCAGCAGAGATATGGGGGGGATAGGAGAAAAACTGTTTTTT. Using reference TRBV15 and TRBJ1-4 for the parts outside the CDR3, the full variable domain is DAMVIQNPRYQVTQFGKPVTLSCSQTLNHNVMYWYQQKSSQAPKLLFHYYDKDFNNEADTPDNFQSRRPNTSFCFLDIRSPGLGDTAMYLCATSRDMGGIGEKLFFGSGTQLSVL.